The 15 T cell receptor beta chains below all came from one sample that was sequenced in a study of blood T cell repertoires in COVID-19. The assay was immunoSEQ multiplex PCR, and TCRdb's table has in-frame clones only and misses some. This sample has fewer than 600,000 clones, with around 89% found just once. Sequencing was performed on PBMCs or T cells enriched from blood (not recorded which). The receptors were sampled from a woman in her forties who had recovered from COVID-19.

CDR3 loop: CASSYTGGAAFF. CDR3 in DNA: TGTGCCAGCAGTTACACAGGGGGCGCAGCTTTCTTT. J is TRBJ1-1 and V is TRBV6-5; 9 bases are shared with TRBD1. This CDR3 contains 12 residues. Germline lookup yields CDR1 MNHEY and CDR2 SVGAGI. The V and J ends lost 2 bases and 10 bases, in that order; junction bases with no gene match: 2.

The chain is built from TRBV9 and TRBJ2-1; 9 nucleotides align to TRBD2. The CDR3 contains 15 residues. CDR1 is SGDLS, CDR2 YYNGEE, per germline. Germline trimming cut 4 bases from V and 10 bases from J; bases unmatched to any gene: 12. The CDR3 DNA sequence: TGTGCCAGCAGCCCAGAGGGGTCTAGCGGGACGGAGCAGTTCTTC. This translates into CASSPEGSSGTEQFF.

V usage is TRBV30 and J usage is TRBJ1-6; the D is unclear. Trimming left V 3 bases short and J 11 bases short, with 17 bases between. There are 14 residues in the CDR3. Germline V gives CDR1 GTSNPN, CDR2 SVGIG (reference sequence). In DNA form, the CDR3 reads TGTGCCTGGAGCCAGGCGGGGTTAGGGACACCCCTCCACTTT. It yields the protein CAWSQAGLGTPLHF.

This clone showed up just once. The chain joins TRBV6-5 to TRBJ1-1; D is unclear. Trimming took off 6 bases at V and 1 base at J, with 9 bases between the two ends. The CDR3 length is 13 residues. In germline, CDR1 is MNHEY, CDR2 SVGAGI. For the CDR3, the DNA is TGTGCCAGCAGACTTCAAGAGAACACTGAAGCTTTCTTT. Protein sequence: CASRLQENTEAFF.

The chain employs TRBV5-5 and TRBJ2-1; TRBD2 agrees at 15 bases. From germline, CDR1 is SGHKS and CDR2 YYEKEE (reference sequence). Losses at the gene ends were 6 bases for V and 7 bases for J; bases not matched to a gene: 8. The CDR3 runs 16 residues. The CDR3 sequence: CASTLPGTSGRNEQFF. CDR3 nucleotides: TGTGCCAGCACCCTCCCGGGGACTAGCGGGAGGAATGAGCAGTTCTTC. The complete variable domain, with remaining parts taken from reference TRBV5-5 and TRBJ2-1, reads DAGVTQSPTHLIKTRGQQVTLRCSPISGHKSVSWYQQVLGQGPQFIFQYYEKEERGRGNFPDRFSARQFPNYSSELNVNALLLGDSALYLCASTLPGTSGRNEQFFGPGTRLTVL.

V usage is TRBV7-2 and J usage is TRBJ2-7; 9 bases align to TRBD2. The CDR3 is 14 amino acids. The germline V gene has CDR1 SGHTA and CDR2 FQGNSA. V gave up 2 bases and J gave up 5 bases; unmatched junction bases: 4. DNA for the CDR3: TGTGCCAGCAGCTTATGGGAGCGGGAGGACGAGCAGTACTTC. Residues: CASSLWEREDEQYF.

The chain is built from TRBV5-1 and TRBJ1-2; 8 bases line up with TRBD1. The ends lost 4 bases at V and 4 bases at J; junction bases unmatched: 9. The germline V gene encodes CDR1 SGHRS and CDR2 YFSETQ. This CDR3 region has 15 residues. CDR3 in DNA: TGCGCCAGCAGCCCACGCAGGGGGCAGGGCTATGGCTACACCTTC. Its translation is CASSPRRGQGYGYTF.

This chain's CDR3 is CASSIETGGLNTEAFF. Here the CDR3 DNA reads TGTGCCAGTAGTATAGAGACAGGGGGGTTGAACACTGAAGCTTTCTTT. The chain couples TRBV19 to TRBJ1-1; the match to TRBD1 covers 9 bases. Germline V CDR1 and CDR2: LNHDA, SQIVND (reference sequence). This CDR3 has 16 residues. V shed 0 bases and J 0 bases; nucleotides not matched to a gene: 2.

A single count supports this clone. The chain links TRBV2 to TRBJ1-1; D ambiguous. Between the trimmed V and J ends, which lost 4 bases and 1 base, there was a span of 7 bases. CDR1 is SNHLY and CDR2 is FYNNEI in the germline V gene. The CDR3 is made up of 13 amino acids. The CDR3 coding sequence is TGTGCCAGCAGTGTCGAGGAGAACACTGAAGCTTTCTTT. It encodes CASSVEENTEAFF.

This chain uses TRBV10-1 with TRBJ2-7; possible D gene TRBD2, 6 bases. Germline-derived CDR1 and CDR2 are WNHNN and SYGVQD (reference sequence). Between the trimmed V and J ends, which lost 0 bases and 3 bases, there was a span of 24 bases. The CDR3 is 19 residues long. DNA for the CDR3: TGCGCCAGCAGTGAGTCGAATCCCACCACCTTGGGGGGTTACTACGAGCAGTACTTC. As protein: CASSESNPTTLGGYYEQYF.

This rearrangement joins TRBV18 to TRBJ1-6; TRBD1 matches at 8 bases. This CDR3 region has 16 residues. J gave up 5 bases and V 6 bases, and 9 bases lay outside the gene matches. Germline CDR1 reads KGHSH; CDR2 reads LQKENI. In DNA form, the CDR3 reads TGTGCCAGCTCCCAGACCGGGACAGGCCATAATTCACCCCTCCACTTT. This gives the protein CASSQTGTGHNSPLHF.

This clone has just a few counts. The V and J genes are TRBV7-9 and TRBJ1-5, with D perhaps TRBD1 (5 bases). The V end was cut by 1 base, the J end by 4 bases, with 8 bases between. In germline, CDR1 is SEHNR, CDR2 FQNEAQ (reference sequence). This CDR3 comprises 14 residues. CDR3 protein: CASSLEDTNQPQHF. The CDR3 DNA sequence: TGTGCCAGCAGCTTAGAGGACACAAATCAGCCCCAGCATTTT.

The rearrangement uses TRBV19 and TRBJ1-2, with TRBD1 identical over 8 bases. J was trimmed by 4 bases and V by 4 bases; bases with no gene match: 8. CDR1 and CDR2 (germline): LNHDA, SQIVND (reference sequence). CDR3 length: 15 residues. The CDR3 nucleotides read TGTGCCAGTAGTAGGACAGGGAGAAGTCTCTATGGCTACACCTTC. Amino acid sequence: CASSRTGRSLYGYTF.

The rearrangement uses TRBV5-1 and TRBJ1-3; TRBD1 matches at 9 bases. The CDR3 length is 15 residues. Trimming cost V 4 bases and J 4 bases; bases outside gene matches: 6. Germline V gene lookup returns CDR1 SGHRS and CDR2 YFSETQ. The CDR3 spells CASSPGTGNGNTIYF. CDR3 nucleotide sequence: TGCGCCAGCAGCCCAGGGACAGGGAACGGAAACACCATATATTTT.

V gene TRBV12-3 or TRBV12-4 combines with J gene TRBJ1-5; the D gene is possibly TRBD1 (6 bases). This CDR3 is built from 13 residues. The ends were cut back, 5 bases at V and 1 base at J, with 6 bases in the middle. The CDR3 DNA sequence: TGTGCCAGCAGTGACAGGAGCAATCAGCCCCAGCATTTT. Amino acids: CASSDRSNQPQHF.